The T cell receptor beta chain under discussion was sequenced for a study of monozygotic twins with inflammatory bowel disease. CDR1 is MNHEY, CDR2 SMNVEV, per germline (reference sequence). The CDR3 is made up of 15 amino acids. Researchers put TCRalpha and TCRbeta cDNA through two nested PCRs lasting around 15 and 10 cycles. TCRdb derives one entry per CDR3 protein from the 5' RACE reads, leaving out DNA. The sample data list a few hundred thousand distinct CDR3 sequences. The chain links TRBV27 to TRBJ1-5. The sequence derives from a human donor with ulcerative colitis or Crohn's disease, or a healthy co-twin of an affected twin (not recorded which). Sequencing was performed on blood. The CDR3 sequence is CASRYSAGSNQPQHF.